The T cell receptor (beta chain) described here comes from a study of OX40 agonist ivuxolimab in advanced cancers. Overall study: Eligibility admitted prior anti-PD-1, anti-PD-L1 or anti-CTLA-4 therapy; around 38% had some. Partial responses were observed in three patients, of whom one had hepatocellular carcinoma and two had cutaneous melanoma. Notes on the study in general: Clones of CD4+ and CD8+ blood T cells grew by week 6 at doses of 0.1 to 3.0 mg/kg.

Assay used: immunoSEQ multiplex PCR; TCRdb lists only in-frame clones, some missing. The sample includes around 100,000 clones, approximately 90% seen only once; the top ten take approximately 0.54%. Patients had blood sampled at baseline and again on cycle 4 day 1 and cycle 7 day 1. A note on this clone: What it recognizes is unknown.

The CDR3 sequence is 14 residues long. V gave up 4 bases and J gave up 2 bases, with 9 bases separating them. CDR1 is MNHEY and CDR2 is SMNVEV in the germline V gene (reference sequence). Sequenced here: CD4+ or CD8+ T cells sorted from blood, sampled in a trial of the OX40 agonist ivuxolimab. The chain couples TRBV27 to TRBJ1-5, with TRBD1 as a possible D gene (6 bases). The TCR comes from an adult with an advanced solid tumor such as melanoma, head and neck, liver or kidney cancer. CDR3 DNA: TGTGCCAGCAGTTCCGGGGGCGGCAATCAGCCCCAGCATTTT. It yields the protein CASSSGGGNQPQHF.